In this sample, the clone carrying this TCR beta chain turned up once. The germline V and J ends were trimmed by 5 bases and 3 bases, with 18 bases remaining between them. In germline, CDR1 is SEHNR, CDR2 FQNEAQ (reference sequence). The CDR3 totals 16 residues. The sample belongs to a study of blood T cell repertoires in COVID-19. Here immunoSEQ multiplex PCR was the method, and the copy in TCRdb shows in-frame clones only, minus some. The sample carries under 250,000 clones, roughly four fifths recorded once. Sequences were obtained from peripheral blood. The TCR was taken from a man aged 50 to 59 with active or convalescent COVID-19. The V gene is TRBV7-9, the J gene TRBJ2-3; D is possibly TRBD1 (7 bases). This CDR3 is CASSTGDSPGTDTQYF. The CDR3 coding sequence is TGTGCCAGCAGCACGGGGGACAGTCCCGGGACAGATACGCAGTATTTT. The full variable domain, in which reference TRBV7-9 and TRBJ2-3 provide the parts outside the CDR3, is DTGVSQNPRHKITKRGQNVTFRCDPISEHNRLYWYRQTLGQGPEFLTYFQNEAQLEKSRLLSDRFSAERPKGSFSTLEIQRTEQGDSAMYLCASSTGDSPGTDTQYFGPGTRLTVL.